This TCR beta chain was sequenced for a study of cytomegalovirus exposure and HLA in healthy donors. Overall study findings and caveats: Some highly shared sequence variants likely arose as a pipeline artifact. A later analysis found TCR association rates differed by HLA locus, highest for DRB1 and lowest for HLA-C.

Comments on this clone: The antigen remains unidentified.

Each of the donors was a healthy bone marrow donor. 13 Jbeta primers and 60 Vbeta primers were used for the PCR. Produced via immunoSEQ multiplex PCR; TCRdb's table is partial and in-frame only. The sample records fewer than 90,000 clones, around four fifths being singletons. Germline V lookup: CDR1 SGHVS, CDR2 FQNEAQ. The CDR3 extends over 12 amino acids. V shed 4 bases, J shed 11 bases, and the junction held 5 bases outside the gene matches. The V call is TRBV7-8, the J call TRBJ2-7; 10 positions agree with TRBD1. Sequenced input: PBMCs. The clonotype comes from a male donor in good health and CMV-seropositive. The CDR3 DNA sequence: TGTGCCAGCAGCTCTCCCGGGACAGGGGAGTACTTC. Protein product: CASSSPGTGEYF.